This TCR beta chain derives from a study of T cell repertoires in cytomegalovirus infection. Study at large: Indications came from public TCR beta signatures; they pointed to CMV infection and to a matching HLA type.

TCRdb itself ran the reads through MiXCR, one entry per CDR3 protein. In the table there are about 89,000 distinct CDR3 sequences, approximately 32% of which are singletons. This clonotype was recorded many times. Antigen: not known. One end of the junction does not line up with germline, which may come from a read error. Looked up from germline, CDR1 is SNHLY and CDR2 is FYNNEI. The length of the CDR3 is 13 residues. Study-level points and caveats: HLA-C-restricted, CMV-specific TCR beta clonotypes were dominant ex vivo.

This chain connects TRBV2 to TRBJ2-1; 8 bases are shared with TRBD2. This sample comprised CD8+ T cells from cultured PBMCs, obtained from culture after CMV antigen stimulation. This TCR was recovered from a human donor in good health (CMV status not recorded). Some clones in this sample may be carry-over from other donors' samples. In DNA form, the CDR3 reads TGCTCAGGGGACCCGGGGGGGACGGATGAGCAGTTCTTC. Its translation is CSGDPGGTDEQFF.